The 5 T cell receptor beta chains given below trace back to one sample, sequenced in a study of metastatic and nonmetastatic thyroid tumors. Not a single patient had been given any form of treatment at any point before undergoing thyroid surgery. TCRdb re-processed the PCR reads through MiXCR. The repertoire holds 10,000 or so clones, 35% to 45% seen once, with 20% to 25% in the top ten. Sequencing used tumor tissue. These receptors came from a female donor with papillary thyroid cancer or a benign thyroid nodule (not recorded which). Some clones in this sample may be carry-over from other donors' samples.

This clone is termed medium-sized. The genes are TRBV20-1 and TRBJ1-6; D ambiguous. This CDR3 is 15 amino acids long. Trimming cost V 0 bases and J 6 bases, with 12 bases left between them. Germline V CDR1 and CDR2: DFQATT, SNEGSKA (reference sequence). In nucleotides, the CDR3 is TGCAGTGCTAGAGATCCGCCCCAGTTTAATTCACCCCTCCACTTT. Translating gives CSARDPPQFNSPLHF.

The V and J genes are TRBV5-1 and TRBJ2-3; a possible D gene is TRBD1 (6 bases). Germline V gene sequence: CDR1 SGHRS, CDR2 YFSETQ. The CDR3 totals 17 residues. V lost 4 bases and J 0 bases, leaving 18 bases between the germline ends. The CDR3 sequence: CASSRGTGTSSTDTQYF. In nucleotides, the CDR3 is TGCGCCAGCAGCAGGGGTACCGGGACATCTAGCACAGATACGCAGTATTTT.

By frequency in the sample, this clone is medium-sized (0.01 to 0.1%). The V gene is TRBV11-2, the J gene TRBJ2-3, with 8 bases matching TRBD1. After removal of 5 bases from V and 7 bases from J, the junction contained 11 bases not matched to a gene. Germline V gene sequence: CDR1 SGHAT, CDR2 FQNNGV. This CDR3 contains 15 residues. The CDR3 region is CASSRQGQAENTQYF. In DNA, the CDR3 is TGTGCCAGCAGCCGCCAGGGACAGGCTGAAAATACGCAGTATTTT.

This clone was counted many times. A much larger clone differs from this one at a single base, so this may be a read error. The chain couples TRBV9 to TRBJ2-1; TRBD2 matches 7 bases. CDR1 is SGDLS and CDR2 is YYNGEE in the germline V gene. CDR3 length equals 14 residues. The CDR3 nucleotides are TGTGCCGGCAGCCCCGGGACTAATTACAATGAGCAGTTCTTC. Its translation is CAGSPGTNYNEQFF.

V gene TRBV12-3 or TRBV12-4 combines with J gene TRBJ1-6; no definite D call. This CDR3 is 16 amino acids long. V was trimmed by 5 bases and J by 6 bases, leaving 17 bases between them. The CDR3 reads CASSPGVPLPNSPLHF. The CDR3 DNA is TGTGCCAGCAGTCCTGGGGTCCCCCTACCTAATTCACCCCTCCACTTT.